One sample yielded the 8 T cell receptor beta chains listed below, sequenced in a study of vaccination effects on CD4 cells after COVID-19. Peptide-pool stimulation followed by sequencing identified expanded antigen-specific CD4+ clonotypes in the ViraFEST assay. CD4+ T cells were isolated after around ten days of culture. Nucleocapsid antibodies stayed negative before and after vaccination, showing no earlier SARS-CoV-2 infection. Generated by immunoSEQ multiplex PCR, the TCRdb table keeps only in-frame clones and is missing some. The repertoire consists of about 71,000 clones, with approximately 70% occurring once and the leading ten covering about 4%. Which antigens these TCRs recognize remains unknown. Sequencing used CD4+ T cells from PBMCs cultured with HCoV-OC43 spike peptides, obtained before COVID-19 vaccination. The subset denotes: HCoV-OC43 spike overlapping peptide pool stimulation. These receptors were collected from a human donor who received a COVID-19 vaccine.

The chain uses TRBV7-3 and TRBJ2-2, with 8 bases fitting TRBD2. Germline loops: CDR1 SGHTA, CDR2 FQGTGA. CDR3 length: 15 amino acids. Germline trimming cut 1 base from V and 6 bases from J; bases unmatched to any gene: 4. The CDR3 region is CASSLNIAGPGELFF. CDR3 sequence (DNA): TGTGCCAGCAGCTTAAATATAGCGGGGCCCGGGGAGCTGTTTTTT. Looking up the rest from reference TRBV7-3 and TRBJ2-2 gives the full variable domain: GAGVSQTPSNKVTEKGKYVELRCDPISGHTALYWYRQSLGQGPEFLIYFQGTGAADDSGLPNDRFFAVRPEGSVSTLKIQRTERGDSAVYLCASSLNIAGPGELFFGEGSRLTVL.

This clone was seen more than once but under ten times. This chain links TRBV21-1 with TRBJ2-1; the D call in the table, TRBD1, was not verified against the DNA. TRBV21-1 counts as a pseudogene. This CDR3 comprises 15 residues. The CDR3 loop is CASTGSWSPYNEQFF. The CDR3 region has the DNA TGTGCCAGCACAGGCTCGTGGTCACCCTACAATGAGCAGTTCTTC.

The rearrangement joins TRBV6-2 or TRBV6-3 to TRBJ2-2; D is unresolved. Germline CDR1 MNHEY, CDR2 SVGEGT. The CDR3 covers 14 residues. The V end was cut by 7 bases, the J end by 5 bases, with 14 bases between. As DNA, the CDR3 is TGTGCCAGCACCCCCGGACCCTGGACCGGGGAGCTGTTTTTT. Translation: CASTPGPWTGELFF.

The rearrangement links TRBV4-3 to TRBJ2-2, with D tentatively TRBD2 (6 bases). Per the germline V gene, CDR1 is LGHNA and CDR2 is YSLEER. This CDR3 has 15 amino acids. The V gene lost 1 base and the J gene lost 2 bases, with 8 bases spanning the gap. The CDR3 nucleotides are TGCGCCAGCAGCCAAGTGGCGGGAAACACCGGGGAGCTGTTTTTT. Amino acid sequence: CASSQVAGNTGELFF.

J is TRBJ1-3 and V is TRBV7-9, with 7 positions matching TRBD1. The CDR3 runs 12 residues. After removal of 5 bases from V and 8 bases from J, the junction contained 3 bases not matched to a gene. Germline CDR1 is SEHNR and CDR2 is FQNEAQ (reference sequence). CDR3 loop: CASSLTGDTIYF. Here the CDR3 DNA reads TGTGCCAGCAGCCTCACAGGGGACACCATATATTTT.

The V call is TRBV7-2, the J call TRBJ2-1, with D perhaps TRBD1 or TRBD2 (5 bases each). The CDR3 loop spans 15 amino acids. Trimming removed 6 bases at V and 4 bases at J, with 16 bases between. Per germline, CDR1 SGHTA and CDR2 FQGNSA. The CDR3 DNA is TGTGCCAGCAGGAAAGTCGGGGCCCTTTACAATGAGCAGTTCTTC. Translation gives CASRKVGALYNEQFF.

This chain joins TRBV7-2 and TRBJ2-3; D call uncertain. Trimming removed 6 bases from V and 6 bases from J, with 19 bases in between. Germline CDR1 is SGHTA and CDR2 is FQGNSA. The CDR3 has 15 amino acids. CDR3 in amino acids: CASSVSGLASDTQYF. The CDR3 coding sequence is TGTGCCAGCAGTGTCTCGGGCCTGGCCTCCGATACGCAGTATTTT.

This clone was observed once. V and J are TRBV7-2 and TRBJ2-3, with D possibly being TRBD2 (7 bases). Germline V CDR1 and CDR2: SGHTA, FQGNSA. This CDR3 region has 15 residues. The V gene lost 1 base and the J gene lost 2 bases, with 10 bases spanning the gap. CDR3 region: CASSLGGGPTDTQYF. Here the CDR3 DNA reads TGTGCCAGCAGCTTAGGGGGGGGGCCCACAGATACGCAGTATTTT.